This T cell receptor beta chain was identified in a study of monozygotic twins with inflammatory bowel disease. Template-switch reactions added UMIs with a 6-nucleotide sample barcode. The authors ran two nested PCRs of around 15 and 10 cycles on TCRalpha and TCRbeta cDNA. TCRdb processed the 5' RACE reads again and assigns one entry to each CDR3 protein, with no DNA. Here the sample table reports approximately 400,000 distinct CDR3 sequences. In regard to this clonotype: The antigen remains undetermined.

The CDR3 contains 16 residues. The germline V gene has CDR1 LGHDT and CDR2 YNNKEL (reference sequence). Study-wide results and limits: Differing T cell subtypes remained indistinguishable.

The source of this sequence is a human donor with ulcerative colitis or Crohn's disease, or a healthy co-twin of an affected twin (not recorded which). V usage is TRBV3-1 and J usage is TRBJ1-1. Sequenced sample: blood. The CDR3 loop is CASSQDHATKNTEAFF.